This T cell receptor beta chain was sequenced in a study of blood T cell repertoires in COVID-19. Study information: Donors in the United States, Italy and Spain gave samples during acute or convalescent COVID-19. Sample material is recorded as cDNA or gDNA derived from T cells, B-cell-depleted T cells, or PBMCs.

In the study's own analysis: Reference gene primer amplification in the assay estimated nucleated cell counts. Profiling relied on immunoSEQ multiplex PCR, and the TCRdb table lists in-frame clones only, not all of them. The V and J calls and clone size are taken from that table; D and trimming were inferred from the DNA. Among roughly 120,000 clones, under 90% were seen once, and the ten largest hold under 4%. V was trimmed by 2 bases and J by 0 bases, leaving 8 bases between them. The CDR3 is made up of 15 amino acids. The germline gives CDR1 LNHDA, CDR2 SQIVND (reference sequence). Material for sequencing was peripheral blood. The V gene is TRBV19, the J gene TRBJ1-5; D is perhaps TRBD1 (5 bases). This clonotype originated in a man in his 60s with acute or convalescent COVID-19. The CDR3 nucleotides are TGTGCCAGTAGTATACAGGGCATTAGCAATCAGCCCCAGCATTTT. This sequence encodes CASSIQGISNQPQHF.